The clone carrying this T cell receptor beta chain was found many times. Its antigen is not known. Germline V CDR1 and CDR2: ENHRY, SYGVKD. The V and J ends lost 6 bases and 0 bases respectively, with 12 bases between them. The CDR3 runs to 14 residues. Quantitative 5'-RACE with molecular barcodes was used to make the TCR beta libraries. TCRdb ran MiXCR on the 5' RACE reads and lists one entry per CDR3 protein. The sample lists approximately 250,000 distinct CDR3 sequences; about 10% were seen once. The record originates from a study of CD8 T cells in ankylosing spondylitis. Study-wide results and caveats: Blood from ankylosing spondylitis patients appeared to carry a characteristic roughly 8-variant TCR beta motif. Matched ankylosing spondylitis synovial fluid reportedly contained a significantly enriched population of disease-linked clones. Disease-linked clones proved CD8+ and comparatively uncommon in peripheral blood.

The TCR originated in a male donor with ankylosing spondylitis or in good health (not recorded which). V and J are TRBV10-3 and TRBJ2-7; either TRBD1 or TRBD2 may supply D (5 bases each). Specimen: blood, either unsorted or a sorted T cell fraction (not recorded which). CDR3 sequence (DNA): TGTGCCATCAGGGGGACGGCGGCCTCCTACGAGCAGTACTTC. It specifies CAIRGTAASYEQYF.